The 17 T cell receptor beta chains reported below all come from one sample, sequenced in a study of blood T cell repertoires in COVID-19 (dated by TCRdb to the early 2020s). Library preparation employed the immunoSEQ multiplex PCR assay. The source is immuneACCESS, and TCRdb retained only in-frame sequences with V and J called. Part of the clones is not carried over; for the studies checked, unresolved V genes explain less than half of this, and the remainder is unexplained. This sample comprises hundreds of thousands of clones, over 75% of them detected only once. Clones ranked in the top ten supply 9.5% to 13% of the sample. The sample consisted of peripheral blood. The receptors come from a woman between 65 and 79 years old with COVID-19, enrolled during active disease.

The chain joins TRBV19 to TRBJ2-5; a possible D gene is TRBD1 (5 bases). This CDR3 comprises 13 residues. V dropped 5 bases and J dropped 1 base, with 8 bases sitting between them. Germline V gene data show CDR1 as LNHDA and CDR2 as SQIVND (reference sequence). This chain's CDR3 is CASSGGAQETQYF. In DNA form, the CDR3 reads TGTGCCAGTAGTGGTGGGGCCCAAGAGACCCAGTACTTC.

This chain joins TRBV9 and TRBJ2-1; 7 bases are a match to TRBD2. Losses at the gene ends were 0 bases for V and 5 bases for J; bases not matched to a gene: 11. The CDR3 has 17 amino acids. From germline, CDR1 is SGDLS and CDR2 YYNGEE. The CDR3 DNA reads TGTGCCAGCAGCGTAGGTATTAGGGCTAGCGGAGACAATGAGCAGTTCTTC. Translation gives CASSVGIRASGDNEQFF. Combining the CDR3 with reference TRBV9 and TRBJ2-1 gives the whole variable domain DSGVTQTPKHLITATGQRVTLRCSPRSGDLSVYWYQQSLDQGLQFLIQYYNGEERAKGNILERFSAQQFPDLHSELNLSSLELGDSALYFCASSVGIRASGDNEQFFGPGTRLTVL.

This chain connects TRBV3-1 (or the pseudogene TRBV3-2) to TRBJ2-5, with 9 bases aligning to TRBD2. V was pared by 1 base and J by 3 bases, with 3 bases of the junction left unmatched. This CDR3 region has 15 residues. Germline V gives CDR1 LGHDT, CDR2 YNNKEL (reference sequence). The CDR3 loop reads CASSQGSSGKETQYF. The CDR3 DNA reads TGTGCCAGCAGCCAAGGCTCTAGCGGGAAAGAGACCCAGTACTTC.

This chain connects TRBV11-3 to TRBJ1-1; tentatively, D is TRBD1 (6 bases). V dropped 1 base and J dropped 4 bases, with 13 bases sitting between them. CDR1 SGHNT and CDR2 YENEEA come from the germline V gene. There are 15 residues in the CDR3. The DNA for the CDR3 is TGTGCCAGCAGCTTAGGGGGGCCCTTGATCACTGAAGCTTTCTTT. This encodes CASSLGGPLITEAFF. Using reference TRBV11-3 and TRBJ1-1 for the parts outside the CDR3, the full variable domain is EAGVVQSPRYKIIEKKQPVAFWCNPISGHNTLYWYLQNLGQGPELLIRYENEEAVDDSQLPKDRFSAERLKGVDSTLKIQPAELGDSAVYLCASSLGGPLITEAFFGQGTRLTVV.

This clone was observed a single time. V usage is TRBV19 and J usage is TRBJ2-5; 9 bases agree with TRBD1. The ends lost 7 bases at V and 2 bases at J; junction bases unmatched: 8. CDR3 size: 15 residues. Germline V gene sequence: CDR1 LNHDA, CDR2 SQIVND (reference sequence). The CDR3 region has the DNA TGTGCCAGTAACTGGGGACAGGGTGTTCAAGAGACCCAGTACTTC. This gives the protein CASNWGQGVQETQYF.

The chain has TRBV5-6 and TRBJ1-5; 8 bases fit TRBD1. Germline-derived CDR1 and CDR2 are SGHDT and YYEEEE. CDR3 length: 15 amino acids. After removal of 4 bases from V and 0 bases from J, the junction contained 3 bases not matched to a gene. This CDR3 reads CASSPGTGSNQPQHF. The CDR3 DNA is TGTGCCAGCAGCCCCGGGACAGGTAGCAATCAGCCCCAGCATTTT.

Here the CDR3 reads CASTQTGVYTEAFF. The CDR3 DNA sequence: TGTGCCAGCACTCAGACAGGGGTTTACACTGAAGCTTTCTTT. The chain combines TRBV28 with TRBJ1-1; 8 bases are a match to TRBD1. This CDR3 has 14 residues. V shed 7 bases and J 3 bases; nucleotides not matched to a gene: 7. From germline, CDR1 is MDHEN and CDR2 SYDVKM.

The gene calls are TRBV15 and TRBJ1-3; 7 nucleotides line up with TRBD1. Germline CDR1 LNHNV, CDR2 YYDKDF (reference sequence). This CDR3 comprises 13 residues. J gave up 10 bases and V 0 bases, and 3 bases lay outside the gene matches. This chain's CDR3 is CATSRDQGGTIYF. The CDR3 nucleotides read TGTGCCACCAGCAGAGATCAGGGGGGAACCATATATTTT.

CDR3 sequence (DNA): TGTGCCAGCAGCGTCATAGGGGGCGGCACTGAAGCTTTCTTT. Protein product: CASSVIGGGTEAFF. The genes are TRBV9 and TRBJ1-1; 7 bases are shared with TRBD1. Germline lookup yields CDR1 SGDLS and CDR2 YYNGEE. The V segment lost 2 bases and the J segment 4 bases; nucleotides outside the gene matches: 5. The CDR3 is 14 amino acids.

The chain uses TRBV29-1 and TRBJ2-3; 9 bases map to TRBD2. The CDR3 length is 14 residues. The germline V gene encodes CDR1 SQVTM and CDR2 ANQGSEA. The V gene end was trimmed by 3 bases and the J gene end by 3 bases; junction bases not matched to a gene: 4. This CDR3 reads CSVEGLAVTDTQYF. Written as DNA, the CDR3 is TGCAGCGTTGAGGGACTAGCCGTTACAGATACGCAGTATTTT.

This chain links TRBV6-5 with TRBJ2-1, with D possibly TRBD2 on 6 matching bases. The V and J ends lost 2 bases and 6 bases respectively, with 8 bases between them. CDR1 MNHEY and CDR2 SVGAGI come from the germline V gene. The CDR3 runs 13 residues. CDR3 coding DNA: TGTGCCAGCAGTTACGGGAGGACCAATGAGCAGTTCTTC. Its translation: CASSYGRTNEQFF.

The chain is built from TRBV5-1 and TRBJ1-2; D perhaps matches TRBD1 (5 bases). CDR1 and CDR2 from the germline V gene are SGHRS and YFSETQ. V lost 3 bases, J lost 6 bases, and 21 bases lay in between. This CDR3 comprises 16 residues. In DNA form, the CDR3 reads TGCGCCAGCAGCTCCCCCAACAGGACGGGGGGTAATGGCTACACCTTC. Protein: CASSSPNRTGGNGYTF. Full variable domain (rest looked up from reference TRBV5-1 and TRBJ1-2): KAGVTQTPRYLIKTRGQQVTLSCSPISGHRSVSWYQQTPGQGLQFLFEYFSETQRNKGNFPGRFSGRQFSNSRSEMNVSTLELGDSALYLCASSSPNRTGGNGYTFGSGTRLTVV.

The gene calls are TRBV3-1 (or the pseudogene TRBV3-2) and TRBJ2-7; the D is unclear. In germline, CDR1 is LGHDT, CDR2 YNNKEL (reference sequence). V shed 2 bases and J shed 4 bases, with 3 bases lying between them. This CDR3 is built from 11 residues. The CDR3 reads CASSQLYEQYF. In nucleotides, the CDR3 is TGTGCCAGCAGCCAACTTTACGAGCAGTACTTC.

CDR3 DNA sequence: TGTGCCAGCAGCTCCCAAACAGGGTACAATGAGCAGTTCTTC. It specifies CASSSQTGYNEQFF. This sequence joins TRBV7-6 and TRBJ2-1; perhaps TRBD1 as D (6 bases). Germline V lookup: CDR1 SGHVS, CDR2 FNYEAQ. V was pared by 4 bases and J by 4 bases, with 11 bases between. CDR3 length: 14 amino acids.

The rearrangement uses TRBV5-1 and TRBJ2-1; 9 bases map to TRBD2. CDR1 is SGHRS and CDR2 is YFSETQ in the germline V gene. Trimming took 0 bases from V and 6 from J; bases not matched to a gene: 7. The CDR3 is 16 amino acids. The CDR3 region is CASSLVGTSLRNEQFF. The DNA for the CDR3 is TGCGCCAGCAGCTTGGTAGGGACTAGCCTCCGCAATGAGCAGTTCTTC.

CDR3 nucleotides: TGTGCCAGCAGCTTATTCAGGGGAGCTTATAATGAGCAGTTCTTC. Encoded protein: CASSLFRGAYNEQFF. This chain joins TRBV11-1 and TRBJ2-1, with D possibly TRBD1 on 6 matching bases. The germline CDR1 and CDR2 sequences are SGHAT and FQDESV (reference sequence). The CDR3 runs to 15 residues. V was pared by 2 bases and J by 7 bases, with 15 bases between.

The rearrangement uses TRBV7-9 and TRBJ1-6, with 9 positions matching TRBD1. Germline CDR1 is SEHNR and CDR2 is FQNEAQ (reference sequence). The J segment lost 6 bases and the V segment lost 8 bases, leaving 5 bases of the junction unmatched. This CDR3 is built from 14 residues. CDR3 protein: CASGRDRVNSPLHF. CDR3 DNA: TGTGCCAGCGGTAGGGACAGGGTTAATTCACCCCTCCACTTT.